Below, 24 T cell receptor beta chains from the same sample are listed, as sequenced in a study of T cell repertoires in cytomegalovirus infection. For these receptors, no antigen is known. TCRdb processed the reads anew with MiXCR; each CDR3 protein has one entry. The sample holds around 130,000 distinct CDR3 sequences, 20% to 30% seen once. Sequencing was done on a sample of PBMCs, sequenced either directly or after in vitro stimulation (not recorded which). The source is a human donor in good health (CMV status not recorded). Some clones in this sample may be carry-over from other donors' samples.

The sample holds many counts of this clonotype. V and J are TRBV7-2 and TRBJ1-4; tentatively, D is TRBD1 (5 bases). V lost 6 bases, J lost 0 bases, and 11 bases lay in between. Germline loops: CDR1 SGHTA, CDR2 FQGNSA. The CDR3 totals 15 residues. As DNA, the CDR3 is TGTGCCAGCAGTCGAGACAGCTCAACTAATGAAAAACTGTTTTTT. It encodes CASSRDSSTNEKLFF.

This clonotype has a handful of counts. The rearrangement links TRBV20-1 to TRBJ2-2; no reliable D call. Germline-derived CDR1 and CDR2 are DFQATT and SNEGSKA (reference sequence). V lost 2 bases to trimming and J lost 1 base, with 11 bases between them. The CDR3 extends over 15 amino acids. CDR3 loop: CSARPYAGNTGELFF. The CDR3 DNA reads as TGCAGTGCTAGACCATATGCTGGGAACACCGGGGAGCTGTTTTTT.

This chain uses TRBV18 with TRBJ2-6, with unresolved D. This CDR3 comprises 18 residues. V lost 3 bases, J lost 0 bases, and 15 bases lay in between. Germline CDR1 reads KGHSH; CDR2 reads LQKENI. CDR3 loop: CASSPSTLFVSGANVLTF. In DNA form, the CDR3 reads TGTGCCAGCTCACCGTCCACCCTATTCGTCTCTGGGGCCAACGTCCTGACTTTC.

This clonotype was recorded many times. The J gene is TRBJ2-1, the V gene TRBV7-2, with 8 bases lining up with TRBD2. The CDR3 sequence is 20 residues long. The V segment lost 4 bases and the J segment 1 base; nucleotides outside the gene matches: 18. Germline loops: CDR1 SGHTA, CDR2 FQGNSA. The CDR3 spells CASSSRGTRFPNESYNEQFF. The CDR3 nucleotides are TGTGCCAGCAGCTCACGGGGGACTAGATTCCCCAACGAGTCCTACAATGAGCAGTTCTTC.

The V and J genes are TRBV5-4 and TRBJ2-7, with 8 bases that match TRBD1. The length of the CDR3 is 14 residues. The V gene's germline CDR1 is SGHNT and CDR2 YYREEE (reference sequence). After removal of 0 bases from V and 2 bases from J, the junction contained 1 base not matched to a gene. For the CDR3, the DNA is TGTGCCAGCAGCTTGGAGACAGGGGCCTACGAGCAGTACGTC. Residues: CASSLETGAYEQYV.

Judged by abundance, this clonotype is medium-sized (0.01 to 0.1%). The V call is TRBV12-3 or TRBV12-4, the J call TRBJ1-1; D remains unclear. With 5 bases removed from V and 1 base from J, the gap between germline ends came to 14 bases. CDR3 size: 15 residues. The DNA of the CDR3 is TGTGCCAGCAGTCTCCTGCTTGGGCAGAACACTGAAGCTTTCTTT. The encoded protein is CASSLLLGQNTEAFF.

This chain's CDR3 is CASSIESGFSNQPQHF. CDR3 sequence (DNA): TGTGCCAGTAGTATAGAGTCGGGGTTTAGCAATCAGCCCCAGCATTTT. The chain combines TRBV19 with TRBJ1-5; D not certain. The CDR3 has 16 residues. Per the germline V gene, CDR1 is LNHDA and CDR2 is SQIVND (reference sequence). V lost 0 bases, J lost 0 bases, and 9 bases lay in between. The whole variable domain, filled in from reference TRBV19 and TRBJ1-5, reads DGGITQSPKYLFRKEGQNVTLSCEQNLNHDAMYWYRQDPGQGLRLIYYSQIVNDFQKGDIAEGYSVSREKKESFPLTVTSAQKNPTAFYLCASSIESGFSNQPQHFGDGTRLSIL.

CDR3: CASSSLEYNEQFF. The CDR3 bases are TGTGCCAGCAGTTCCCTAGAATACAATGAGCAGTTCTTC. The chain has TRBV12-3 or TRBV12-4 and TRBJ2-1, with D unclear. Trimming stripped 4 bases from V and 4 bases from J, with 8 bases between. The CDR3 runs 13 residues.

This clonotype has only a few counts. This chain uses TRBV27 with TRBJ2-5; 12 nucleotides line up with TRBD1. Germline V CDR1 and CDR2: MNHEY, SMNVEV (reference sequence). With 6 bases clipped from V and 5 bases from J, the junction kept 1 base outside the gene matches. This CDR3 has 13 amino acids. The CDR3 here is CASRGQGAETQYF. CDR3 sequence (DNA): TGTGCCAGCAGGGGACAGGGGGCGGAGACCCAGTACTTC.

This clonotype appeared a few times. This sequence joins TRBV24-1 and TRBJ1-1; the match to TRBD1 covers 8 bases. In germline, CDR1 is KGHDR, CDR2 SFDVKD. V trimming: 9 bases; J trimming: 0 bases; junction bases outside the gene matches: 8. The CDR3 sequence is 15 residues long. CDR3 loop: CATRSGDRMNTEAFF. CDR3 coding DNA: TGTGCCACCCGATCAGGGGACAGGATGAACACTGAAGCTTTCTTT.

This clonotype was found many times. The CDR3 bases are TGTGCCGCGGCTAGCGGGCTAACAGATACGCAGTATTTT. As protein: CAAASGLTDTQYF. V and J are TRBV10-3 and TRBJ2-3; 8 nucleotides match TRBD2. The germline gives CDR1 ENHRY, CDR2 SYGVKD. The CDR3 loop spans 13 amino acids. J gave up 3 bases and V 11 bases, and 7 bases lay outside the gene matches.

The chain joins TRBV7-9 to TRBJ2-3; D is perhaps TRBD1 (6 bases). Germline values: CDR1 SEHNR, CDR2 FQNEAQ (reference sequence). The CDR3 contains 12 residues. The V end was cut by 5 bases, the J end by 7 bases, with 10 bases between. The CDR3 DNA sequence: TGTGCCAGCAGCGGACAGACCAATACGCAGTATTTT. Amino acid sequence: CASSGQTNTQYF.

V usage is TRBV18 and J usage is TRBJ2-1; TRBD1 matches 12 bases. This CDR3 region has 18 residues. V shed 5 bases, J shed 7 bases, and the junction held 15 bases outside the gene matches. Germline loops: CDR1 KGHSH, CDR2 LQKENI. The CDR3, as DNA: TGTGCCAGCTCATTGACCGTTTCGGGGACAGGGGGCGTAAATGAGCAGTTCTTC. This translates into CASSLTVSGTGGVNEQFF.

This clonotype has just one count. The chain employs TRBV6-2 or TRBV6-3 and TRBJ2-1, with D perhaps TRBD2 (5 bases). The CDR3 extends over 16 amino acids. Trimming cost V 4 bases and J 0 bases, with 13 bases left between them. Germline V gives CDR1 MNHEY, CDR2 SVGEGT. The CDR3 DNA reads TGTGCCAGCAGTTGGAGAGGGCGGCGCTCCTACAATGAGCAGTTCTTC. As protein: CASSWRGRRSYNEQFF.

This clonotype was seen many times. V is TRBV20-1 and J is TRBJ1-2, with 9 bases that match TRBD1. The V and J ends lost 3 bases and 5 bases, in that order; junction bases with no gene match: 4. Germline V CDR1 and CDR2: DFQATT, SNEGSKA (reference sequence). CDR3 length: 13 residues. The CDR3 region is CSASEQGAYGYTF. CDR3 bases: TGCAGTGCTAGTGAACAGGGGGCTTATGGCTACACCTTC.

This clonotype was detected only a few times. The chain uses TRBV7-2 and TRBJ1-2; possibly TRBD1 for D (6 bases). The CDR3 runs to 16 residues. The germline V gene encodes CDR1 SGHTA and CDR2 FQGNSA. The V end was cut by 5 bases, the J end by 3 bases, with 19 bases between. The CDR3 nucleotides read TGTGCCAGCAGCCCCTGGGGGGCAGGGTCCCACTATGGCTACACCTTC. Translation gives CASSPWGAGSHYGYTF. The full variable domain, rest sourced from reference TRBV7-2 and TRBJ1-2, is GAGVSQSPSNKVTEKGKDVELRCDPISGHTALYWYRQSLGQGLEFLIYFQGNSAPDKSGLPSDRFSAERTGGSVSTLTIQRTQQEDSAVYLCASSPWGAGSHYGYTFGSGTRLTVV.

CDR3 sequence: CASSQIPGQGWTDTQYF. As DNA, the CDR3 is TGTGCCAGCAGCCAAATCCCGGGACAGGGTTGGACAGATACGCAGTATTTT. The chain joins TRBV7-6 to TRBJ2-3; TRBD1 aligns across 9 bases. Germline-derived CDR1 and CDR2 are SGHVS and FNYEAQ. The V and J ends lost 5 bases and 3 bases, in that order; junction bases with no gene match: 12. CDR3 length: 17 amino acids.

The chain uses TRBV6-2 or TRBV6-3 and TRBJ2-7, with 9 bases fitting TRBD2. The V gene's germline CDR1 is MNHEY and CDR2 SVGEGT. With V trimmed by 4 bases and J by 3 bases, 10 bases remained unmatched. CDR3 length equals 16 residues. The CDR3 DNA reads TGTGCCAGCAGTTCCATCCTGACTAGCGGCCGCTACGAGCAGTACTTC. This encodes CASSSILTSGRYEQYF.

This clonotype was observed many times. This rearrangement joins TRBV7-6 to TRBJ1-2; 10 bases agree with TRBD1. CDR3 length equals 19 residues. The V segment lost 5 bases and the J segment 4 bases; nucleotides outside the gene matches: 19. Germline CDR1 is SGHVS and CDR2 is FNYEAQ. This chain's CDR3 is CASSPQALGDRGIGYGYTF. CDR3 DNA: TGTGCCAGCAGCCCCCAAGCCCTAGGGGACAGGGGAATCGGCTATGGCTACACCTTC.

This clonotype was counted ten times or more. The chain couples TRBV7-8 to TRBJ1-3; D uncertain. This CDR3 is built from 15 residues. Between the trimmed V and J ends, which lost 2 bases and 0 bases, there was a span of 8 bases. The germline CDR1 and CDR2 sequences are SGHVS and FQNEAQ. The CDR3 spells CASSLRFSSGNTIYF. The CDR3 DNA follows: TGTGCCAGCAGCTTACGGTTTAGCTCTGGAAACACCATATATTTT.

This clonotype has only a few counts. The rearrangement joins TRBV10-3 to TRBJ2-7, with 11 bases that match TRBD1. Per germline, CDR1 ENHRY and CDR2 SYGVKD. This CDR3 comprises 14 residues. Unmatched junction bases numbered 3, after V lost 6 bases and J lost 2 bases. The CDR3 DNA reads TGTGCCATCAGCCCGGGACAGGGGGCCTACGAGCAGTACTTC. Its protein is CAISPGQGAYEQYF.

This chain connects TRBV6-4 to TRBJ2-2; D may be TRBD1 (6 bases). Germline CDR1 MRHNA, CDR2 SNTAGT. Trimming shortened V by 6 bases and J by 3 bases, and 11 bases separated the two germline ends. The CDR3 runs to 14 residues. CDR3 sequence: CASRGRGDTGELFF. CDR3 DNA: TGTGCCAGCAGAGGCAGGGGCGACACCGGGGAGCTGTTTTTT.

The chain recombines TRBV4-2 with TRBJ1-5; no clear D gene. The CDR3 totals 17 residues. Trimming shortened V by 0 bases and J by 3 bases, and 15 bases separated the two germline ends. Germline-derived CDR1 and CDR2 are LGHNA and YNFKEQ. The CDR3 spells CASSQDAATLPNQPQHF. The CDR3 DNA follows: TGTGCCAGCAGCCAAGATGCGGCCACTCTACCCAATCAGCCCCAGCATTTT.

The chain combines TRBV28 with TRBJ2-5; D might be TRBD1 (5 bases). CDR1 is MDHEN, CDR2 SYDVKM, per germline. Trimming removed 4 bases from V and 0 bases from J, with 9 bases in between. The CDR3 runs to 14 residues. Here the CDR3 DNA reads TGTGCCAGCAGTTCCCGGACAAACCAAGAGACCCAGTACTTC. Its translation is CASSSRTNQETQYF.